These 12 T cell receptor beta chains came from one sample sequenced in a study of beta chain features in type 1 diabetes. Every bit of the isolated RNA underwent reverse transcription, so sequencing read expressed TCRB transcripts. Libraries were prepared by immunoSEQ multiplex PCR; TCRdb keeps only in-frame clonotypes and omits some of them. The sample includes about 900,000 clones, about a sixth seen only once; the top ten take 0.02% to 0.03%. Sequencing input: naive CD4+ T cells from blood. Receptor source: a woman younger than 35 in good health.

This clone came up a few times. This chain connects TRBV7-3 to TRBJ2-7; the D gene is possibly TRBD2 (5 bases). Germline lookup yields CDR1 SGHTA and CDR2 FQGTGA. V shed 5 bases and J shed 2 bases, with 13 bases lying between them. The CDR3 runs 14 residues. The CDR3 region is CASSPVEGPYEQYF. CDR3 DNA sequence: TGTGCCAGCAGCCCCGTCGAGGGTCCCTACGAGCAGTACTTC.

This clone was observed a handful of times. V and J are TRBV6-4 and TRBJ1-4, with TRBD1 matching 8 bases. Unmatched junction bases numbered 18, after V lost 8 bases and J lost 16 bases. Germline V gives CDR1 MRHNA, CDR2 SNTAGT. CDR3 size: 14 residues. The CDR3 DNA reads TGTGCCAGCGAAGCAGGGGGCCAAGTATACCCCCCGTTTTTT. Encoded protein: CASEAGGQVYPPFF.

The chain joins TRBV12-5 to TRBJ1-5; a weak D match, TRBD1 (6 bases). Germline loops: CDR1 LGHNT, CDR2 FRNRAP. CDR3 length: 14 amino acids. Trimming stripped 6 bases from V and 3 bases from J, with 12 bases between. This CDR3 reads CASGTGFNNQPQHF. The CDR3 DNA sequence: TGTGCTAGTGGGACAGGTTTCAACAATCAGCCCCAGCATTTT.

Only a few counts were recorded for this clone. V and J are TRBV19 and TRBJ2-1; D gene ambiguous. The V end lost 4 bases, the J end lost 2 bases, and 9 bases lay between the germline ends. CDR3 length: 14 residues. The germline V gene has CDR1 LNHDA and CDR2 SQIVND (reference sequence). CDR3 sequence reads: CASSTGGTYNEQFF. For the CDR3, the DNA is TGTGCCAGTAGTACAGGTGGCACCTACAATGAGCAGTTCTTC.

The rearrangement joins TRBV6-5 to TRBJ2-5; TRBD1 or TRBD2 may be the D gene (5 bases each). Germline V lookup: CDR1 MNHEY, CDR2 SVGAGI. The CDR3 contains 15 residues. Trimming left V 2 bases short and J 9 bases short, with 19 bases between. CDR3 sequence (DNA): TGTGCCAGCAGTTACGCAGGGACCCAAGGGTATCCCCAGTACTTC. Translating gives CASSYAGTQGYPQYF.

The chain's CDR3 is CASSGRDRGSGELFF. The CDR3 coding sequence is TGCGCCAGCAGCGGCCGGGACAGGGGCTCCGGGGAGCTGTTTTTT. This chain uses TRBV5-1 with TRBJ2-2, with TRBD1 matching 10 bases. J was trimmed by 6 bases and V by 4 bases; bases with no gene match: 6. Germline CDR1 and CDR2: SGHRS and YFSETQ. The CDR3 extends over 15 amino acids.

Here the CDR3 reads CASSQDLSTGVSEAFF. The CDR3 nucleotides are TGCGCCAGCAGCCAAGATCTGAGTACAGGGGTGTCTGAAGCTTTCTTT. The genes are TRBV4-1 and TRBJ1-1, with 7 bases fitting TRBD1. Germline trimming cut 0 bases from V and 6 bases from J; bases unmatched to any gene: 10. Germline-derived CDR1 and CDR2 are MGHRA and YSYEKL. This CDR3 region has 16 residues.

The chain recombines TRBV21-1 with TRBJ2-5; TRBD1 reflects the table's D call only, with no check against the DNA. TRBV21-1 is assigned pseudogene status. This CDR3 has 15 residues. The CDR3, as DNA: TGTGCCAGCAGCAAAGTTAGACATTCCCAAGAGACCCAGTACTTC. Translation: CASSKVRHSQETQYF.

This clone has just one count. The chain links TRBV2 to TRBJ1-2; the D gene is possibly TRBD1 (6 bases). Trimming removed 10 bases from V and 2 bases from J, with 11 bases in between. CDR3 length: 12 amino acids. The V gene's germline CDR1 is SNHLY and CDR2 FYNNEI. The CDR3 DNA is TGTGCCACCGTGCAGGGGAACTATGGCTACACCTTC. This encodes CATVQGNYGYTF.

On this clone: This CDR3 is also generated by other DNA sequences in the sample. The CDR3 DNA reads as TGTGCCAGCTCACAGGGGTTGAACACTGAAGCTTTCTTT. Protein: CASSQGLNTEAFF. This chain links TRBV18 with TRBJ1-1, with D possibly being TRBD1 (5 bases). The germline V gene has CDR1 KGHSH and CDR2 LQKENI. This CDR3 is 13 amino acids long. V lost 4 bases and J 0 bases, leaving 6 bases between the germline ends. Full variable domain (remainder filled in from reference TRBV18 and TRBJ1-1): NAGVMQNPRHLVRRRGQEARLRCSPMKGHSHVYWYRQLPEEGLKFMVYLQKENIIDESGMPKERFSAEFPKEGPSILRIQQVVRGDSAAYFCASSQGLNTEAFFGQGTRLTVV.

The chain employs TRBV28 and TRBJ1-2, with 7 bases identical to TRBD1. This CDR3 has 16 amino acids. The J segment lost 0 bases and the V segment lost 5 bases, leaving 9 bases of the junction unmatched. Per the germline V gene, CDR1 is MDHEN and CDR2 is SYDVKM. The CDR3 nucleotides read TGTGCCAGCAGTGAAGCCGGGACAGTAGCTAACTATGGCTACACCTTC. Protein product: CASSEAGTVANYGYTF.

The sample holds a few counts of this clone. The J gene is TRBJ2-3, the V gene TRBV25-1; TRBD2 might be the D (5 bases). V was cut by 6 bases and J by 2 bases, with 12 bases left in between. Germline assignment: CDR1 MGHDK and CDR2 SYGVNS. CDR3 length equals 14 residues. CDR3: CASSGGLVTDTQYF. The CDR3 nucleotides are TGTGCCAGCAGCGGAGGCCTAGTCACAGATACGCAGTATTTT.